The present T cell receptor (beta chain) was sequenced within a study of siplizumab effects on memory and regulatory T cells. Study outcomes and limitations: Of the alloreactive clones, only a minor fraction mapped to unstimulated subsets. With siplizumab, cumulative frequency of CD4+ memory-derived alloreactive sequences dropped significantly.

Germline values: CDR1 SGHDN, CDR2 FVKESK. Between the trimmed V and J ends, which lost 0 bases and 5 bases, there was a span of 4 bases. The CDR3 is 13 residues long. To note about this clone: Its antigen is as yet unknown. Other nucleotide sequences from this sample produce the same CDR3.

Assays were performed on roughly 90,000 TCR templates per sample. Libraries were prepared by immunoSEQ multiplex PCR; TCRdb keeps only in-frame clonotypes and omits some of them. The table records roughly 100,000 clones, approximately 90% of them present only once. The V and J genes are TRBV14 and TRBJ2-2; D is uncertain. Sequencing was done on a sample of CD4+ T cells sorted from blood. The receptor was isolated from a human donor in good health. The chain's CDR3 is CASSQELTGELFF. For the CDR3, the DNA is TGTGCCAGCAGCCAAGAATTGACCGGGGAGCTGTTTTTT.